What follows is one T cell receptor (beta chain) and its context. This record belongs to a study of OX40 agonist ivuxolimab in advanced cancers. As for the study in general: A diagnosis of hepatocellular carcinoma, melanoma, renal cell or head and neck cancer was present in dose-escalation patients.

The assay was immunoSEQ multiplex PCR, and TCRdb's table has in-frame clones only and misses some. Altogether about 37,000 clones are present, around 73% being singletons, with the ten largest covering about 20%. The CDR3 loop spans 14 amino acids. V shed 1 base and J 5 bases; nucleotides not matched to a gene: 2. CDR1 and CDR2 (germline): SEHNR, FQNEAQ (reference sequence). The sequence was obtained from an adult with an advanced solid tumor such as melanoma, head and neck, liver or kidney cancer. This chain links TRBV7-9 with TRBJ1-5; TRBD1 aligns across 7 bases. The sequencing used CD4+ or CD8+ T cells sorted from blood, collected in a trial of the OX40 agonist ivuxolimab. CDR3: CASSLVGQHQPQHF. The DNA for the CDR3 is TGTGCCAGCAGCTTAGTGGGACAGCATCAGCCCCAGCATTTT.